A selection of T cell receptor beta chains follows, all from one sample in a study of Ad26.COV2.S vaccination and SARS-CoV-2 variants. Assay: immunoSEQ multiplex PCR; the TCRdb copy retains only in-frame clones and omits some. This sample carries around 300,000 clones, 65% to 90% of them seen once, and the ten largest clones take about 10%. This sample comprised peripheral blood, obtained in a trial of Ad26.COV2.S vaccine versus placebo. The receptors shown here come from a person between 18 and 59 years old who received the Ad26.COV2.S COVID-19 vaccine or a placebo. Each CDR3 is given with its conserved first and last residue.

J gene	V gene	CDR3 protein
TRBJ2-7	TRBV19	CASSILSGSTVHEQYF
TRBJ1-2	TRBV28	CASASTGEGDYGYTF
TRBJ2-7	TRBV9	CASSPGLLYEQYF
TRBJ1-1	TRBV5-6	CASSVGTANEAFF
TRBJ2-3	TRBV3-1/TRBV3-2	CASSQPSAPKSTDTQYF
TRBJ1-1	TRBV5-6	CASSSGQGEAFF
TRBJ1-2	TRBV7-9	CASSLMSGYTF
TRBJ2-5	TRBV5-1	CASSLSPGVETQYF
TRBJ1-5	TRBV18	CASSPPNRGDQPQHF
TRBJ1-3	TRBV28	CASRDRGSPQSGNTIYF
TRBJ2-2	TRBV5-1	CASRRRTGNTGELFF
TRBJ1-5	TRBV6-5	CASRESATGLAQHF
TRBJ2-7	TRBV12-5	CASGPPGRPREQYF
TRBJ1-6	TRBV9	CASSVGHEGSPLHF
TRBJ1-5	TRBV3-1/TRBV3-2	CASSLAGGNQPQHF
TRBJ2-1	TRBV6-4	CASSVQPTSGNNEQFF
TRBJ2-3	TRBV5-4	CASSSRIAGDTTDTQYF
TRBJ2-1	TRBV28	CASSSSGRARNEQFF
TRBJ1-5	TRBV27	CASRSPGLGQPQHF
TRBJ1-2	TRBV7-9	CASSLFGVSEGYTF
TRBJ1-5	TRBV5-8	CASSLDGTGAGLGSQHF
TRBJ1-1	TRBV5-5	CASSYLPGQPMNTEAFF
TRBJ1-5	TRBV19	CASSPTTGGTQPQHF
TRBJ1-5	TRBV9	CASSPHGGNQPQHF
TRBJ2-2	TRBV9	CASSPRRLAGGGGELFF
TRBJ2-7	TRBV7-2	CASSPRQGPTSVQYF
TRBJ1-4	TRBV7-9	CASSLNWATNEKLFF
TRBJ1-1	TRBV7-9	CASSSDTNTEAFF
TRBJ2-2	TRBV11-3	CASSLAGPGELFF
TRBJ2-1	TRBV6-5	CASSFQAGFYNEQFF
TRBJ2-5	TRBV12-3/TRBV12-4	CASSLTGETQYF
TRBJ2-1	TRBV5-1	CASSLPSGTYNEQFF
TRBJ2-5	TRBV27	CASSLATPKETQYF
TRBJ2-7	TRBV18	CASSPSGGAGEQYF
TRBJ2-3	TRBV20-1	CSASIGAGDTQYF
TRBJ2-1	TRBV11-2	CASSSSGVVHEQFF
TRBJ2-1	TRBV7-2	CASSSRQGSSYNEQFF
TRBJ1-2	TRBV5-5	CASSGNNYGYTF
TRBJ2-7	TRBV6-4	CASSSRGAGGIAYEQYF
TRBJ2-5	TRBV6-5	CASTEGVGAWETQYF
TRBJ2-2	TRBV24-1	CATSDWTSGRTGELFF
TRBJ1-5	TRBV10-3	CAISESPIHRRGALNQPQHF
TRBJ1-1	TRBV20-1	CSASNGQAVNTEAFF